This passage covers 26 T cell receptor beta chains from one sample sequenced in a study of long-term antiretroviral therapy in people with HIV. Assay version v3.0 of immunoSEQ was used, and it was run at survey level. Some clones are missing from TCRdb's copy, which holds only in-frame ones; the method was immunoSEQ multiplex PCR. The sample comprises some 35,000 clones, around 94% of which are singletons, and roughly 3.6% rests with the top ten. The sample in question was unsorted PBMCs, obtained 4.1 years after starting antiretroviral therapy. The receptors here all came from a woman aged 45-59 years with HIV.

V gene TRBV30 combines with J gene TRBJ1-4; 9 bases are a match to TRBD1. Germline CDR1 GTSNPN, CDR2 SVGIG (reference sequence). The CDR3 sequence is 13 residues long. Trimming removed 5 bases from V and 8 bases from J; junction bases left unmatched: 6. The CDR3 DNA sequence: TGTGCCTGGGACACAGGGGGCCGCGAAAAACTGTTTTTT. It codes for CAWDTGGREKLFF.

The chain carries TRBV5-4 and TRBJ1-1, with D perhaps matching TRBD1 (6 bases). V lost 2 bases and J lost 2, with 22 bases in between. The CDR3 runs to 18 residues. Germline-derived CDR1 and CDR2 are SGHNT and YYREEE (reference sequence). The CDR3 sequence is CASSLGGTDVTSNTEAFF. The CDR3 nucleotides are TGTGCCAGCAGCTTAGGGGGGACCGACGTAACAAGTAACACTGAAGCTTTCTTT.

For the CDR3, the DNA is TGTGCCAGCAGCCAAAGCGGGGGAGCCTACAATGAGCAGTTCTTC. It specifies CASSQSGGAYNEQFF. The chain carries TRBV14 and TRBJ2-1; 8 bases line up with TRBD2. The CDR3 extends over 15 amino acids. Germline CDR1 and CDR2: SGHDN and FVKESK. Unmatched junction bases numbered 2, after V lost 2 bases and J lost 2 bases.

The chain joins TRBV6-5 to TRBJ1-6; 7 nucleotides line up with TRBD1. J lost 7 bases, V lost 4 bases, and 4 bases had no gene match. The CDR3 sequence is 14 residues long. Germline CDR1 is MNHEY and CDR2 is SVGAGI. This chain's CDR3 is CASSSGTVNSPLHF. The CDR3 DNA sequence: TGTGCCAGCAGTTCCGGGACAGTCAATTCACCCCTCCACTTT.

The chain links TRBV13 to TRBJ1-1; 8 bases map to TRBD1. The junction had 4 bases not matched to a gene; V was cut back by 3 bases and J by 1 base. The CDR3 spans 15 residues. Germline V gives CDR1 PRHDT, CDR2 FYEKMQ (reference sequence). CDR3 DNA sequence: TGTGCCAGCAGCTTCAACAGGGGGGGGAACACTGAAGCTTTCTTT. Its protein is CASSFNRGGNTEAFF.

The genes are TRBV5-4 and TRBJ2-7, with a possible D match to TRBD2 (6 bases). Germline V gene sequence: CDR1 SGHNT, CDR2 YYREEE (reference sequence). The CDR3 runs 15 residues. V shed 6 bases and J shed 2 bases, with 18 bases lying between them. The CDR3 reads CASNDGGRRAYEQYF. The CDR3 DNA reads TGTGCCAGCAATGATGGGGGGAGGAGGGCCTACGAGCAGTACTTC.

The rearrangement uses TRBV19 and TRBJ1-5, with 8 bases that match TRBD1. The V gene's germline CDR1 is LNHDA and CDR2 SQIVND (reference sequence). The CDR3 length is 15 residues. V shed 5 bases and J 7 bases; nucleotides not matched to a gene: 10. The CDR3 region is CASSPGQGVTQPQHF. CDR3 DNA sequence: TGTGCCAGTAGTCCCGGACAGGGCGTCACGCAGCCCCAGCATTTT. The variable domain in full, with the rest retrieved from reference TRBV19 and TRBJ1-5, is DGGITQSPKYLFRKEGQNVTLSCEQNLNHDAMYWYRQDPGQGLRLIYYSQIVNDFQKGDIAEGYSVSREKKESFPLTVTSAQKNPTAFYLCASSPGQGVTQPQHFGDGTRLSIL.

This chain uses TRBV12-2 with TRBJ2-3; TRBD2, the D gene given by the table, was not confirmed from the DNA. TRBV12-2 is shown as a pseudogene. The CDR3 has 16 amino acids. CDR3 sequence: CASRLAAERGTDTQYF. The DNA of the CDR3 is TGTGCAAGTCGCTTAGCGGCCGAACGGGGCACAGATACGCAGTATTTT.

The chain links TRBV5-6 to TRBJ2-1; weak D call: TRBD2 (5 bases). The V and J ends lost 0 bases and 0 bases respectively, with 10 bases between them. CDR1 and CDR2 (germline): SGHDT, YYEEEE. CDR3 length equals 16 residues. CDR3 residues: CASSLDKRRSYNEQFF. The CDR3 nucleotides read TGTGCCAGCAGCTTGGATAAGCGGCGCTCCTACAATGAGCAGTTCTTC.

The chain joins TRBV7-2 to TRBJ2-7, with TRBD2 matching 8 bases. Germline V lookup: CDR1 SGHTA, CDR2 FQGNSA. The V segment lost 6 bases and the J segment 0 bases; nucleotides outside the gene matches: 10. The CDR3 runs to 16 residues. The CDR3 spells CASRSPPGTSSYEQYF. The CDR3 DNA reads as TGTGCCAGCAGAAGTCCCCCCGGGACTAGCTCCTACGAGCAGTACTTC.

This chain links TRBV2 with TRBJ1-4; D call uncertain. The CDR3 sequence is 15 residues long. The germline V and J ends were trimmed by 8 bases and 0 bases, with 13 bases remaining between them. Germline lookup yields CDR1 SNHLY and CDR2 FYNNEI. CDR3 DNA sequence: TGTGCCAGCCGAACCGCGTCTGCAACTAATGAAAAACTGTTTTTT. Its protein product is CASRTASATNEKLFF.

The V and J genes are TRBV19 and TRBJ2-3; tentatively, D is TRBD1 (5 bases). Per the germline V gene, CDR1 is LNHDA and CDR2 is SQIVND (reference sequence). Trimming cost V 5 bases and J 2 bases, with 11 bases left between them. The CDR3 extends over 14 amino acids. CDR3 coding DNA: TGTGCCAGTAGTTCTCCAGGGTACACAGATACGCAGTATTTT. It yields the protein CASSSPGYTDTQYF.

The chain combines TRBV6-6 with TRBJ1-4, with TRBD1 as a possible D gene (6 bases). Per the germline V gene, CDR1 is MNHNY and CDR2 is SVGAGI (reference sequence). V was trimmed by 2 bases and J by 8 bases, leaving 12 bases between them. The CDR3 runs 14 residues. In DNA form, the CDR3 reads TGTGCCAGCAGTTACGGGGGGCCAAACGAAAAACTGTTTTTT. Its translation: CASSYGGPNEKLFF.

The V call is TRBV5-8, the J call TRBJ1-5, with D uncertain. V gave up 1 base and J gave up 11 bases, with 4 bases separating them. The germline CDR1 and CDR2 sequences are SGHTS and YDEGEE. CDR3 size: 10 residues. The CDR3 is CASSLRAQHF. For the CDR3, the DNA is TGTGCCAGCAGCTTGCGAGCCCAGCATTTT. The full variable domain, its missing parts supplied by reference TRBV5-8 and TRBJ1-5, is EAGVTQSPTHLIKTRGQQATLRCSPISGHTSVYWYQQALGLGLQFLLWYDEGEERNRGNFPPRFSGRQFPNYSSELNVNALELEDSALYLCASSLRAQHFGDGTRLSIL.

The J gene is TRBJ2-1, the V gene TRBV5-4, with D hard to call. V was trimmed by 4 bases and J by 0 bases, leaving 11 bases between them. CDR3 length equals 15 residues. Germline lookup yields CDR1 SGHNT and CDR2 YYREEE (reference sequence). The CDR3 DNA is TGTGCCAGCAGCCCAGGAGAAAGCTCCTACAATGAGCAGTTCTTC. It is translated as CASSPGESSYNEQFF.

The gene calls are TRBV5-1 and TRBJ2-7; D assignment may be TRBD1 or TRBD2 (6 bases each). Germline V CDR1 and CDR2: SGHRS, YFSETQ. This CDR3 region has 15 residues. Trimming took off 0 bases at V and 4 bases at J, with 14 bases between the two ends. The CDR3 region is CASSLAAGDWYEQYF. In DNA, the CDR3 is TGCGCCAGCAGCTTGGCCGCAGGGGACTGGTACGAGCAGTACTTC.

V is TRBV5-1 and J is TRBJ2-6; tentatively, D is TRBD2 (6 bases). Trimming left V 0 bases short and J 0 bases short, with 10 bases between. This CDR3 region has 17 residues. The germline V gene has CDR1 SGHRS and CDR2 YFSETQ. The CDR3 here is CASSLGAGGSGANVLTF. CDR3 bases: TGCGCCAGCAGCTTGGGTGCCGGGGGCTCTGGGGCCAACGTCCTGACTTTC.

The chain couples TRBV19 to TRBJ2-1; 9 bases fit TRBD1. The CDR3 has 17 amino acids. CDR1 LNHDA and CDR2 SQIVND come from the germline V gene (reference sequence). V lost 2 bases to trimming and J lost 3 bases; unmatched junction nucleotides: 8. CDR3 region: CASSILPSGQGYNEQFF. In DNA form, the CDR3 reads TGTGCCAGTAGTATATTACCCTCGGGACAGGGCTACAATGAGCAGTTCTTC.

This clone was seen a single time. J is TRBJ1-2 and V is TRBV2, with D perhaps TRBD1 (5 bases). This CDR3 has 13 amino acids. Trimming took off 7 bases at V and 7 bases at J, with 16 bases between the two ends. The germline V gene has CDR1 SNHLY and CDR2 FYNNEI. CDR3 region: CASIRGWVGGYTF. The CDR3 bases are TGTGCCAGCATCCGGGGGTGGGTCGGTGGCTACACCTTC.

The gene calls are TRBV6-6 and TRBJ2-7; D possibly uses TRBD1 or TRBD2 (6 bases each). With 6 bases removed from V and 4 bases from J, the gap between germline ends came to 19 bases. CDR1 is MNHNY, CDR2 SVGAGI, per germline (reference sequence). The CDR3 has 15 residues. CDR3 residues: CASSLLEGGTYEQYF. The DNA of the CDR3 is TGTGCCAGCAGCCTACTGGAGGGGGGCACGTACGAGCAGTACTTC.

This clone is a singleton in its sample. The chain is built from TRBV5-1 and TRBJ2-7, with a possible D match to TRBD1 (6 bases). The CDR3 is made up of 14 amino acids. Per the germline V gene, CDR1 is SGHRS and CDR2 is YFSETQ. V dropped 3 bases and J dropped 1 base, with 11 bases sitting between them. The CDR3 DNA follows: TGCGCCAGCAGCTCACTCGGACAGTCCTACGAGCAGTACTTC. Its protein product is CASSSLGQSYEQYF.

J is TRBJ2-2 and V is TRBV10-3; weak D call: TRBD1 (5 bases). Looked up from germline, CDR1 is ENHRY and CDR2 is SYGVKD. CDR3 length: 14 residues. Trimming shortened V by 2 bases and J by 2 bases, and 6 bases separated the two germline ends. Here the CDR3 reads CAISEGANTGELFF. CDR3 nucleotide sequence: TGTGCCATCAGTGAGGGGGCTAACACCGGGGAGCTGTTTTTT.

This clone has a single count. The rearrangement joins TRBV5-1 to TRBJ1-1; D uncertain. Germline loops: CDR1 SGHRS, CDR2 YFSETQ. The CDR3 runs to 14 residues. Trimming left V 2 bases short and J 0 bases short, with 8 bases between. Written as DNA, the CDR3 is TGCGCCAGCAGCTTCGGAACAGTGAACACTGAAGCTTTCTTT. This codes for CASSFGTVNTEAFF.

The rearrangement uses TRBV29-1 and TRBJ2-5; D is perhaps TRBD1 or TRBD2 (5 bases each). Between the trimmed V and J ends, which lost 0 bases and 0 bases, there was a span of 11 bases. The CDR3 is made up of 15 amino acids. CDR1 and CDR2 (germline): SQVTM, ANQGSEA. The CDR3 bases are TGCAGCGTTGAAGATCTGGGACGACACCAAGAGACCCAGTACTTC. Amino acids: CSVEDLGRHQETQYF. Filled out from reference TRBV29-1 and TRBJ2-5, the complete variable domain reads SAVISQKPSRDICQRGTSLTIQCQVDSQVTMMFWYRQQPGQSLTLIATANQGSEATYESGFVIDKFPISRPNLTFSTLTVSNMSPEDSSIYLCSVEDLGRHQETQYFGPGTRLLVL.

This chain joins TRBV5-1 and TRBJ1-2; TRBD1 matches 7 bases. CDR3 length equals 13 residues. Germline V gene lookup returns CDR1 SGHRS and CDR2 YFSETQ. Germline trimming cut 0 bases from V and 4 bases from J; bases unmatched to any gene: 0. CDR3 residues: CASSLEGAYGYTF. In DNA, the CDR3 is TGCGCCAGCAGCTTGGAGGGGGCCTATGGCTACACCTTC. Full variable domain (outside the CDR3, taken from reference TRBV5-1 and TRBJ1-2): KAGVTQTPRYLIKTRGQQVTLSCSPISGHRSVSWYQQTPGQGLQFLFEYFSETQRNKGNFPGRFSGRQFSNSRSEMNVSTLELGDSALYLCASSLEGAYGYTFGSGTRLTVV.

V usage is TRBV5-1 and J usage is TRBJ2-2; D not resolved. CDR1 is SGHRS, CDR2 YFSETQ, per germline. This CDR3 spans 14 amino acids. The V end was cut by 0 bases, the J end by 4 bases, with 7 bases between. CDR3 sequence (DNA): TGCGCCAGCAGCTTGGTGGGCATCACCGGGGAGCTGTTTTTT. It is translated as CASSLVGITGELFF.